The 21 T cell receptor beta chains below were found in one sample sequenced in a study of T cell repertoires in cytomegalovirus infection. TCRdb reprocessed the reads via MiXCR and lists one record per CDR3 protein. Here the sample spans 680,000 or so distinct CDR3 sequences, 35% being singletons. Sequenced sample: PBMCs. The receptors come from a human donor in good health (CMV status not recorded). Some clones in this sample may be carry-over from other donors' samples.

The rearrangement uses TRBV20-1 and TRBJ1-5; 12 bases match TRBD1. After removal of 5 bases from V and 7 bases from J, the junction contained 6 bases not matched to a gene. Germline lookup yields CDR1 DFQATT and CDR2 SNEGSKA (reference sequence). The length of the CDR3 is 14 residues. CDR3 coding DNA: TGCAGTGCTGGGGGACAGGGGGCCGGACAGCCCCAGCATTTT. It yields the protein CSAGGQGAGQPQHF.

The CDR3 DNA follows: TGTGCCAGTTATAGGGGGACGGGAGCCCCCTATGGCTACACCTTC. This translates into CASYRGTGAPYGYTF. The chain is built from TRBV19 and TRBJ1-2, with a possible D match to TRBD1 (6 bases). Trimming removed 8 bases at V and 4 bases at J, with 20 bases between. CDR3 length: 15 residues. Per the germline V gene, CDR1 is LNHDA and CDR2 is SQIVND (reference sequence).

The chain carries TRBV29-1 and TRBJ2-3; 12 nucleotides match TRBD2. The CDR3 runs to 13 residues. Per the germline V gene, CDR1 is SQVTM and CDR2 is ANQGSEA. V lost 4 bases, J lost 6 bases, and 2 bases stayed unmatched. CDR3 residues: CSVGLAGADTQYF. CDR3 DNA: TGCAGCGTTGGACTAGCGGGAGCCGATACGCAGTATTTT.

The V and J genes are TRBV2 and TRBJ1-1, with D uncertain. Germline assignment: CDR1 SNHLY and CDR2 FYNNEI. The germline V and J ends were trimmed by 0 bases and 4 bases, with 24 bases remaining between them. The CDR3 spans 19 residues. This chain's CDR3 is CASSEAALPPRRFVTEAFF. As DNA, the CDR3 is TGTGCCAGCAGTGAAGCGGCGCTTCCCCCGAGGAGGTTTGTCACTGAAGCTTTCTTT. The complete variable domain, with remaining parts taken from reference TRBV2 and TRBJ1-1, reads EPEVTQTPSHQVTQMGQEVILRCVPISNHLYFYWYRQILGQKVEFLVSFYNNEISEKSEIFDDQFSVERPDGSNFTLKIRSTKLEDSAMYFCASSEAALPPRRFVTEAFFGQGTRLTVV.

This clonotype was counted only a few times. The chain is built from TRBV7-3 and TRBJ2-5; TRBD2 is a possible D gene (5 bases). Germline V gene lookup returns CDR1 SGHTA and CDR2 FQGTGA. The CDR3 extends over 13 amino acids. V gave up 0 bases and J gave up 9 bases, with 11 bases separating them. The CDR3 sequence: CASSLTFRGSQYF. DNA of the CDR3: TGTGCCAGCAGCTTAACCTTTCGGGGATCCCAGTACTTC.

This chain's CDR3 is CASSQDSKYGYTF. The CDR3 DNA sequence: TGTGCCAGCAGCCAAGACAGCAAGTATGGCTACACCTTC. The chain recombines TRBV3-1 with TRBJ1-2; the D is unclear. Trimming cost V 0 bases and J 5 bases, with 7 bases left between them. The CDR3 is 13 residues long. Germline-derived CDR1 and CDR2 are LGHDT and YNNKEL (reference sequence).

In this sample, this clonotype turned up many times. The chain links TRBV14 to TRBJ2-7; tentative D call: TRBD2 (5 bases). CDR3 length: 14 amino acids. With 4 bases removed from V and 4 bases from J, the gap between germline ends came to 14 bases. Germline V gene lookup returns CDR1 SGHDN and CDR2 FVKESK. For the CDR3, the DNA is TGTGCCAGCAGCCTCCCGGGGTTATCTTACGAGCAGTACTTC. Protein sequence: CASSLPGLSYEQYF.

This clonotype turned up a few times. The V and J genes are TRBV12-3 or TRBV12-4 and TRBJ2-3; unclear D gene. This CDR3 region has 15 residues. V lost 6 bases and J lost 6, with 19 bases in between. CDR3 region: CASSERVPSYDTQYF. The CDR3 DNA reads TGTGCCAGCAGCGAAAGGGTGCCCAGCTACGATACGCAGTATTTT.

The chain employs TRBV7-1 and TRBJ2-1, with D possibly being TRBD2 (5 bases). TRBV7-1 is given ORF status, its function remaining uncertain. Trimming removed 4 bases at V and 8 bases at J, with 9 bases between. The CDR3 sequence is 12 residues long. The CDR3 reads CASSWERDEQFF. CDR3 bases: TGTGCCAGCAGCTGGGAGAGGGATGAGCAGTTCTTC.

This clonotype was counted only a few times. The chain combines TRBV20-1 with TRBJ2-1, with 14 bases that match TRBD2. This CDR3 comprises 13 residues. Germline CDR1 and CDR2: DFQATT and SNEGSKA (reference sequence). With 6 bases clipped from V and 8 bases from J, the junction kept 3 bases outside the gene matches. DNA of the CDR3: TGCAGTGCCCGACTAGCGGGGGGGCATGAGCAGTTCTTC. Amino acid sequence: CSARLAGGHEQFF.

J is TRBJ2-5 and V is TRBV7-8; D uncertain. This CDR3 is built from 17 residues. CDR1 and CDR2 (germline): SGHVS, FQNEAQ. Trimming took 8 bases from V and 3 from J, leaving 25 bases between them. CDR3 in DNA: TGTGCCAGCTTAAGGAGTAGATTAACCCTAATCAAAGAGACCCAGTACTTC. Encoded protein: CASLRSRLTLIKETQYF. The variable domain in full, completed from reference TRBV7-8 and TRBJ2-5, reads GAGVSQSPRYKVAKRGQDVALRCDPISGHVSLFWYQQALGQGPEFLTYFQNEAQLDKSGLPSDRFFAERPEGSVSTLKIQRTQQEDSAVYLCASLRSRLTLIKETQYFGPGTRLLVL.

CDR3 residues: CASSSLTSWHSPLHF. The CDR3 DNA follows: TGTGCCAGCAGTTCCCTGACTAGCTGGCATTCACCCCTCCACTTT. This chain uses TRBV12-3 or TRBV12-4 with TRBJ1-6; D unclear. The CDR3 has 15 amino acids. V was clipped by 4 bases and J by 8 bases, with 15 bases between them.

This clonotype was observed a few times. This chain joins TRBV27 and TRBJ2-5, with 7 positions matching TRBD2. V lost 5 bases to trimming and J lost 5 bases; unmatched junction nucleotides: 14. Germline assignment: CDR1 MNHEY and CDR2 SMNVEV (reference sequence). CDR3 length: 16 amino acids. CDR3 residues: CASSPYRTSLGETQYF. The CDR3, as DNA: TGTGCCAGCAGTCCTTACAGGACTAGTCTCGGGGAGACCCAGTACTTC.

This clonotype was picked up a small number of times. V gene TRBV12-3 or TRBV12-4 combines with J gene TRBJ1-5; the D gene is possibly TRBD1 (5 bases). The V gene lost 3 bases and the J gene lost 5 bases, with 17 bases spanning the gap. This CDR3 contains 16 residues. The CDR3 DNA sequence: TGTGCCAGCAGTTTTGGAGGGCAGGGACGCGATCAGCCCCAGCATTTT. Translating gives CASSFGGQGRDQPQHF.

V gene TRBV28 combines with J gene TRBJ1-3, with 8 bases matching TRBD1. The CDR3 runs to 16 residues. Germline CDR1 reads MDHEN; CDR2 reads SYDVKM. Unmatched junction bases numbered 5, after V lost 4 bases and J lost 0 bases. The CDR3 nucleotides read TGTGCCAGCAGTTCCCGGGACAGGACCTCTGGAAACACCATATATTTT. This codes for CASSSRDRTSGNTIYF.

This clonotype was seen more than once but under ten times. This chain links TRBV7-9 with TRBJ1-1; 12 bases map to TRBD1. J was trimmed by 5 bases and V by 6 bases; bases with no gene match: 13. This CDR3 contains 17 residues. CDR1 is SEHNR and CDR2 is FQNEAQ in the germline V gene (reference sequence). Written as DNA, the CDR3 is TGTGCCAGCAGTCAACCGGGACAGGGGGCAGTGGGGACTGAAGCTTTCTTT. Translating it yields CASSQPGQGAVGTEAFF. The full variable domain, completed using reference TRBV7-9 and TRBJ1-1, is DTGVSQNPRHKITKRGQNVTFRCDPISEHNRLYWYRQTLGQGPEFLTYFQNEAQLEKSRLLSDRFSAERPKGSFSTLEIQRTEQGDSAMYLCASSQPGQGAVGTEAFFGQGTRLTVV.

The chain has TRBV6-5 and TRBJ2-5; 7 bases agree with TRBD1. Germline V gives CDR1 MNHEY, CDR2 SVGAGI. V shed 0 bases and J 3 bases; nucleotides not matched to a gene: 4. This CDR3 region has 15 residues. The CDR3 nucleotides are TGTGCCAGCAGTTACTCTCCAGGGGGAAAAGAGACCCAGTACTTC. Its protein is CASSYSPGGKETQYF.

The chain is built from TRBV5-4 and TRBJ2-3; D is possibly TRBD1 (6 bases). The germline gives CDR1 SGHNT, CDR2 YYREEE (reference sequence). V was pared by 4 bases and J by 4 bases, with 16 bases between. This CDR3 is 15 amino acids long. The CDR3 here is CASSGSRGSADTQYF. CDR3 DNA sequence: TGTGCCAGCAGCGGGAGCAGGGGTTCGGCAGATACGCAGTATTTT.

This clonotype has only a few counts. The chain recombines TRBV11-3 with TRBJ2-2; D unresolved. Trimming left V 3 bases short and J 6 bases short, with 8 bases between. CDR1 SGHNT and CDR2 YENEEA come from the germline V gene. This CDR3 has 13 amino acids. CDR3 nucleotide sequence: TGTGCCAGCAGCTTTCGATCGGCCGGGGAGCTGTTTTTT. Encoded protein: CASSFRSAGELFF.

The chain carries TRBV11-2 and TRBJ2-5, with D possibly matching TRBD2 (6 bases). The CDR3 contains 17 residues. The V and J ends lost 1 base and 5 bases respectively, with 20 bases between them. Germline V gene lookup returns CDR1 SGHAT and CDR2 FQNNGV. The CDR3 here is CASSLGDSVLTGETQYF. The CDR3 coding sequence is TGTGCCAGCAGCTTAGGGGACTCGGTACTAACGGGGGAGACCCAGTACTTC.

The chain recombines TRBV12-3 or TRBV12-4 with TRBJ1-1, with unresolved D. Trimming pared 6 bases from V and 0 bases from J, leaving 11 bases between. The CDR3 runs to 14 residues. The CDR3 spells CASSPRVMNTEAFF. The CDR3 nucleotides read TGTGCCAGCAGCCCCCGGGTAATGAACACTGAAGCTTTCTTT.